This T cell receptor beta chain was retrieved from a study of blood T cell repertoires in COVID-19 (dated by TCRdb to 2019 to 2021). A note on the overall study: Collaborator samples came from the United States, Italy and Spain and covered acute and convalescent phases of COVID-19. Where HLA class I and class II types were available, the types were taken from metadata supplied by the sample provider, not from assay-based typing. The samples were drawn from the first 160 participants of the ongoing ImmuneRACE study and from about 1,200 subjects provided by 6 global collaborators. The repertoires were released in a freely available public database intended as a resource for research on the immune response to SARS-CoV-2. Sample metadata almost always included a de-identified subject ID, COVID-19 status, age in years and sex. Deeply sampled blood TCRbeta repertoires from subjects exposed to, actively infected with, or recovered from COVID-19 were included in the dataset. The material from the prospective study consisted of cDNA or gDNA derived from T cells, B-cell-depleted T cells, or PBMCs. Here is what the overall study found, with its caveats: The quantity of clinical and demographic metadata differed by source and by participant and was supplied without curation.

CDR1 and CDR2 are drawn from the germline V gene: SGHTA, FQGNSA. V was cut back by 2 bases and J by 0 bases, leaving a gap of 11 bases between them. There are 16 amino acids in the CDR3, from cysteine to phenylalanine inclusive. Kept here is only the CDR3 DNA, which spans 48 bases and is read in frame from base 1. TCRbeta CDR3 regions were amplified from genomic DNA by means of the immunoSEQ Assay, a bias-controlled multiplex PCR. In the source study's methods: Nucleated cell counts per sample were estimated from amplification of reference gene primers within the assay. To quantify the absolute abundance of each unique TCRbeta CDR3 rearrangement, sequence reads were collapsed and filtered. For each sample, productive Simpson clonality was calculated by taking the square root of Simpson's diversity index across productive rearrangements. TCRdb re-hosts the immuneACCESS table, in-frame sequences only. Its copies lack some clones; in the studies checked, an unresolved V gene accounts for under half of them, and the cause for the rest is not known. Clone size and the V and J calls come from that table; the DNA yielded D and trimming. Here the sample has 230,000 or so clones; about 90% occur a single time. The ten most abundant clones make up about 2% of the sample.

The collaborating institutions used their own protocols to collect whole blood in K2EDTA tubes. For TCRbeta analysis, collaborators shipped samples as frozen whole blood, isolated PBMCs, or DNA extracted from either of those sample types. Concerning this clone itself: Its recognized antigen is unknown. Base qualities are not at hand, and no much larger clone is one base apart.

The clonotype originates from a man aged 35 to 55 with active or convalescent COVID-19. Input material: peripheral blood. Recombination joined TRBV7-2 with TRBJ1-5; too little of a D gene remains to name it. The CDR3 in this case is CASSLSRQYSNQPQHF. The DNA reads TGTGCCAGCAGCTTATCCAGGCAGTATAGCAATCAGCCCCAGCATTTT.